This passage covers 29 T cell receptor beta chains from one sample sequenced in a study of neurological immune-mediated disorders. From the 5' RACE reads, TCRdb called clonotypes with MiXCR, one entry per CDR3 protein. Among over 25,000 distinct CDR3 sequences listed, 20% to 25% were seen once. Sequenced sample: CD4+ T cells from blood. These TCRs come from a man aged 50 or older with HTLV-1-associated myelopathy (HAM/TSP).

This clonotype was found many times. The chain combines TRBV29-1 with TRBJ1-3; D unresolved. The germline V gene has CDR1 SQVTM and CDR2 ANQGSEA. Trimming shortened V by 6 bases and J by 4 bases, and 10 bases separated the two germline ends. The CDR3 runs to 12 residues. CDR3 in DNA: TGCAGCGTGAGAGGACGGGGAAACACCATATATTTT. This encodes CSVRGRGNTIYF.

The chain recombines TRBV19 with TRBJ1-5; 9 bases are shared with TRBD1. In germline, CDR1 is LNHDA, CDR2 SQIVND (reference sequence). Unmatched junction bases numbered 9, after V lost 5 bases and J lost 7 bases. The CDR3 covers 15 residues. The CDR3 sequence is CASSVSGTGSQPQHF. The CDR3 nucleotides are TGTGCCAGTAGTGTATCCGGGACAGGGAGCCAGCCCCAGCATTTT.

This clonotype was counted many times. The CDR3 DNA reads as TGTGCCAGCAGCCGAAGAACCAACACTGAAGCTTTCTTT. Protein product: CASSRRTNTEAFF. The chain has TRBV7-2 and TRBJ1-1, with D hard to call. The V end lost 5 bases, the J end lost 2 bases, and 9 bases lay between the germline ends. The CDR3 contains 13 residues. Germline CDR1 and CDR2: SGHTA and FQGNSA.

There are many counts of this clonotype. V usage is TRBV9 and J usage is TRBJ1-1, with D perhaps TRBD1 (6 bases). The CDR3 has 16 residues. V gave up 0 bases and J gave up 1 base, with 13 bases separating them. CDR1 SGDLS and CDR2 YYNGEE come from the germline V gene. CDR3 DNA: TGTGCCAGCAGCGTAGGCTCCAGGGGAAAGAACACTGAAGCTTTCTTT. Its translation is CASSVGSRGKNTEAFF.

Remarks on this clonotype: Since a much larger clone is just one base distant, this may be a read error. The chain combines TRBV7-3 with TRBJ1-1; D not resolved. CDR3 length: 14 residues. Germline loops: CDR1 SGHTA, CDR2 FQGTGA. CDR3 amino acids: CASSLRGLNTETFF. As DNA, the CDR3 is TGTGCCAGCAGCCTAAGAGGTCTGAACACTGAAACTTTCTTT.

This clonotype was found many times. V gene TRBV6-5 combines with J gene TRBJ2-5; D possibly corresponds to TRBD1 (6 bases). Trimming stripped 4 bases from V and 5 bases from J, with 11 bases between. Per germline, CDR1 MNHEY and CDR2 SVGAGI. The CDR3 is made up of 13 amino acids. This chain's CDR3 is CASSFDRLETQYF. CDR3 sequence (DNA): TGTGCCAGCAGTTTCGACAGGTTGGAGACCCAGTACTTC.

This clonotype has a count of ten or more. The rearrangement links TRBV4-1 to TRBJ1-5; D perhaps matches TRBD1 (6 bases). Germline-derived CDR1 and CDR2 are MGHRA and YSYEKL. This CDR3 contains 17 residues. With 4 bases removed from V and 2 bases from J, the gap between germline ends came to 18 bases. The CDR3 loop is CASSLAPRGIGNQPQHF. CDR3 in DNA: TGCGCCAGCAGCCTCGCACCGAGGGGGATAGGCAATCAGCCCCAGCATTTT.

This clonotype has ten or more counts. The rearrangement links TRBV5-1 to TRBJ2-7; D call uncertain. This CDR3 region has 15 residues. The germline gives CDR1 SGHRS, CDR2 YFSETQ. Trimming left V 4 bases short and J 2 bases short, with 16 bases between. CDR3 bases: TGCGCCAGCAGCCCCAATTCCGGACGAACCTACGAGCAGTACTTC. Translation gives CASSPNSGRTYEQYF.

The chain recombines TRBV11-1 with TRBJ2-1, with 11 bases identical to TRBD2. CDR3 length equals 15 residues. Germline CDR1 and CDR2: SGHAT and FQDESV (reference sequence). Unmatched junction bases numbered 2, after V lost 1 base and J lost 6 bases. The CDR3 nucleotides read TGTGCCAGCAGCTTAGGCACTAGCGGGGGCAATGAGCAGTTCTTC. As protein: CASSLGTSGGNEQFF.

On this clonotype itself: A much larger clonotype is one base distant, so this may be a read error. The V gene is TRBV2, the J gene TRBJ1-4, with D perhaps matching TRBD1 (6 bases). Germline CDR1 is SNHLY and CDR2 is FYNNEI. The V and J ends lost 2 bases and 4 bases respectively, with 11 bases between them. There are 15 residues in the CDR3. The CDR3 loop reads CASSEWTVINEKLFF. The CDR3 nucleotides read TGTGCCAGCAGTGAATGGACAGTTATTAATGAAAAACTGTTTTTT.

The rearrangement joins TRBV20-1 to TRBJ2-1, with 8 nucleotides matching TRBD2. Trimming cost V 3 bases and J 9 bases; bases outside gene matches: 10. CDR1 is DFQATT and CDR2 is SNEGSKA in the germline V gene (reference sequence). The CDR3 has 14 amino acids. CDR3 protein: CSARAAAGAGEQFF. For the CDR3, the DNA is TGCAGTGCTAGGGCGGCAGCGGGGGCTGGTGAGCAGTTCTTC.

There are many counts of this clonotype. CDR3 region: CASSSYSVRGNEQFF. CDR3 bases: TGTGCCAGCAGCTCATACAGCGTTAGGGGCAATGAGCAGTTCTTC. The rearrangement links TRBV5-5 to TRBJ2-1, with D possibly TRBD1 on 5 matching bases. The V end lost 3 bases, the J end lost 6 bases, and 16 bases lay between the germline ends. The CDR3 spans 15 residues. Germline CDR1 reads SGHKS; CDR2 reads YYEKEE (reference sequence). Complete variable domain (other parts from reference TRBV5-5 and TRBJ2-1): DAGVTQSPTHLIKTRGQQVTLRCSPISGHKSVSWYQQVLGQGPQFIFQYYEKEERGRGNFPDRFSARQFPNYSSELNVNALLLGDSALYLCASSSYSVRGNEQFFGPGTRLTVL.

The chain combines TRBV4-2 with TRBJ1-1; no reliable D call. Germline V lookup: CDR1 LGHNA, CDR2 YNFKEQ. The CDR3 is 13 residues long. The V end was cut by 8 bases, the J end by 2 bases, with 12 bases between. CDR3 protein: CASRPQTNTEAFF. For the CDR3, the DNA is TGTGCCAGCCGACCACAGACAAACACTGAAGCTTTCTTT.

The sample holds many counts of this clonotype. The V gene is TRBV19, the J gene TRBJ2-1; 7 nucleotides line up with TRBD2. There are 15 residues in the CDR3. The V gene's germline CDR1 is LNHDA and CDR2 SQIVND (reference sequence). V trimming: 5 bases; J trimming: 4 bases; junction bases outside the gene matches: 8. The CDR3, as DNA: TGTGCCAGTAGTTCGCGGGCTAGCGGATACAATGAGCAGTTCTTC. Translating gives CASSSRASGYNEQFF.

The genes are TRBV5-5 and TRBJ2-1; 9 bases agree with TRBD1. The length of the CDR3 is 16 residues. Germline V gene data show CDR1 as SGHKS and CDR2 as YYEKEE (reference sequence). J was trimmed by 6 bases and V by 2 bases; bases with no gene match: 9. This chain's CDR3 is CASSFLSGQGLNEQFF. The CDR3 DNA follows: TGTGCCAGCAGCTTTCTGTCGGGACAGGGACTCAATGAGCAGTTCTTC.

This clonotype has ten or more counts. V gene TRBV24-1 combines with J gene TRBJ2-7; D possibly corresponds to TRBD1 (5 bases). CDR3 size: 11 residues. V lost 5 bases, J lost 4 bases, and 5 bases lay in between. Germline V gene sequence: CDR1 KGHDR, CDR2 SFDVKD. CDR3 residues: CATSAGYEQYF. Written as DNA, the CDR3 is TGTGCCACCAGTGCAGGGTACGAGCAGTACTTC.

This clonotype came up once. This sequence joins TRBV2 and TRBJ2-1; tentative D call: TRBD2 (6 bases). CDR1 SNHLY and CDR2 FYNNEI come from the germline V gene. The V end lost 6 bases, the J end lost 5 bases, and 20 bases lay between the germline ends. The CDR3 covers 16 residues. The CDR3 reads CASRVVGGPFHNEQFF. The CDR3, as DNA: TGTGCCAGCAGGGTAGTGGGGGGTCCCTTTCACAATGAGCAGTTCTTC. The whole variable domain, filled in from reference TRBV2 and TRBJ2-1, reads EPEVTQTPSHQVTQMGQEVILRCVPISNHLYFYWYRQILGQKVEFLVSFYNNEISEKSEIFDDQFSVERPDGSNFTLKIRSTKLEDSAMYFCASRVVGGPFHNEQFFGPGTRLTVL.

In DNA form, the CDR3 reads TGTGCCAGCAGTGAACCAGGGAATCAGCCCCAGCATTTT. Residues: CASSEPGNQPQHF. The chain joins TRBV6-1 to TRBJ1-5; D might be TRBD1 (5 bases). Germline loops: CDR1 MNHNS, CDR2 SASEGT. V was trimmed by 2 bases and J by 4 bases, leaving 6 bases between them. The CDR3 has 13 residues.

In its sample, this clonotype was seen many times. This chain connects TRBV6-6 to TRBJ2-1, with 11 nucleotides matching TRBD2. The V gene end was trimmed by 6 bases and the J gene end by 7 bases; junction bases not matched to a gene: 5. The germline V gene has CDR1 MNHNY and CDR2 SVGAGI (reference sequence). This CDR3 spans 14 amino acids. CDR3 sequence reads: CASRNSGGVNEQFF. The CDR3 DNA is TGTGCCAGCAGAAATAGCGGGGGGGTTAATGAGCAGTTCTTC.

This clonotype was seen ten or more times. This sequence joins TRBV7-2 and TRBJ1-2; unclear D gene. The germline V and J ends were trimmed by 1 base and 8 bases, with 5 bases remaining between them. The CDR3 spans 11 residues. The V gene's germline CDR1 is SGHTA and CDR2 FQGNSA. This chain's CDR3 is CASSLVGGYTF. Here the CDR3 DNA reads TGTGCCAGCAGCTTAGTGGGCGGCTACACCTTC.

This clonotype was counted many times. This chain uses TRBV12-3 or TRBV12-4 with TRBJ1-5; D unclear. This CDR3 comprises 13 residues. The V and J ends lost 3 bases and 7 bases respectively, with 10 bases between them. The CDR3 here is CASSFSTGQPQHF. CDR3 DNA: TGTGCCAGCAGTTTTTCTACCGGGCAGCCCCAGCATTTT.

This clonotype was counted at least ten times. The gene calls are TRBV6-1 and TRBJ1-5; 8 bases line up with TRBD1. From germline, CDR1 is MNHNS and CDR2 SASEGT. V gave up 7 bases and J gave up 8 bases; unmatched junction bases: 4. The CDR3 totals 12 residues. The CDR3 region is CASTPTGEPQHF. DNA for the CDR3: TGTGCCAGCACCCCGACAGGGGAGCCCCAGCATTTT.

This clonotype was observed many times. The chain uses TRBV20-1 and TRBJ1-1; TRBD1 is a possible D gene (5 bases). The CDR3 sequence is 12 residues long. Trimming removed 5 bases from V and 7 bases from J, with 14 bases in between. CDR1 is DFQATT and CDR2 is SNEGSKA in the germline V gene (reference sequence). For the CDR3, the DNA is TGCAGTGCTGGTAGGCGGGGGGGTGAAGCTTTCTTT. Its protein product is CSAGRRGGEAFF.

This clonotype was found many times. This rearrangement joins TRBV5-1 to TRBJ2-2; maybe TRBD1 (5 bases). In germline, CDR1 is SGHRS, CDR2 YFSETQ. This CDR3 is built from 15 residues. Trimming stripped 1 base from V and 3 bases from J, with 10 bases between. CDR3 nucleotide sequence: TGCGCCAGCAGCTTGTCAGGGCTACACACCGGGGAGCTGTTTTTT. Residues: CASSLSGLHTGELFF.

This clonotype has ten or more counts. The chain joins TRBV27 to TRBJ2-2; D tentatively fits TRBD1 or TRBD2 (5 bases each). Trimming stripped 3 bases from V and 6 bases from J, with 17 bases between. CDR3 length equals 16 residues. Germline CDR1 MNHEY, CDR2 SMNVEV (reference sequence). CDR3 nucleotide sequence: TGTGCCAGCAGTTTTATGGGGGATGGGAGAGCCGGGGAGCTGTTTTTT. The encoded protein is CASSFMGDGRAGELFF.

This clonotype has ten or more counts. The chain carries TRBV5-1 and TRBJ2-3; possible D gene TRBD1, 7 bases. Germline CDR1 reads SGHRS; CDR2 reads YFSETQ. This CDR3 region has 16 residues. Trimming pared 4 bases from V and 1 base from J, leaving 16 bases between. The CDR3 nucleotides are TGCGCCAGCAGCGCAGGAGGGGGCTATGGCACAGATACGCAGTATTTT. Its protein product is CASSAGGGYGTDTQYF.

This clonotype was seen repeatedly, ten times or more. The chain combines TRBV5-1 with TRBJ2-5; D is undetermined. The CDR3 is 14 residues long. Germline V gene data show CDR1 as SGHRS and CDR2 as YFSETQ. V was trimmed by 0 bases and J by 1 base, leaving 7 bases between them. The CDR3, as DNA: TGCGCCAGCAGCTTGGCGGCAGCCCAAGAGACCCAGTACTTC. It is translated as CASSLAAAQETQYF.

This clonotype was seen ten or more times. V is TRBV7-7 and J is TRBJ2-5; TRBD2 aligns across 10 bases. V shed 1 base, J shed 5 bases, and the junction held 4 bases outside the gene matches. This CDR3 region has 15 residues. Germline V gene data show CDR1 as SSHAT and CDR2 as FNYEAQ (reference sequence). Here the CDR3 reads CASSLGLAGGETQYF. The CDR3 DNA is TGTGCCAGCAGCTTAGGACTAGCGGGTGGGGAGACCCAGTACTTC.

This clonotype was detected many times. The chain is built from TRBV27 and TRBJ2-7; 7 bases are a match to TRBD2. Trimming at V came to 2 bases and at J to 4 bases, leaving 8 bases not matched to a gene. Germline V gene sequence: CDR1 MNHEY, CDR2 SMNVEV (reference sequence). The CDR3 extends over 15 amino acids. The chain's CDR3 is CASSLGRDPKYEQYF. In nucleotides, the CDR3 is TGTGCCAGCAGTTTAGGGAGGGATCCGAAATACGAGCAGTACTTC.